Each of the 31 T cell receptor beta chains below was sequenced from the same sample in a study of T cells in Graves' hyperthyroidism and ophthalmopathy. Amplified regions were TCR beta CDR3 sequences from RNA transcripts. First-round RT-PCR targeting the TCR CDR3 was performed with the HTBI primer set. MiXCR was run by TCRdb on the multiplex PCR reads, yielding one entry per CDR3 protein. This repertoire shows about 560,000 distinct CDR3 sequences, over 15% found once; its top ten account for about 18%. Material: blood. These receptors came from a young woman with Graves' hyperthyroidism.

This clonotype has a count of ten or more. The chain links TRBV28 to TRBJ2-7; 7 bases match TRBD1. The ends lost 7 bases at V and 2 bases at J; junction bases unmatched: 8. The CDR3 is made up of 14 amino acids. Germline CDR1 MDHEN, CDR2 SYDVKM. The chain's CDR3 is CASKGQVLTYEQYF. The CDR3 DNA sequence: TGTGCCAGCAAAGGACAGGTACTAACCTACGAGCAGTACTTC.

This clonotype was detected ten times or more. The gene calls are TRBV2 and TRBJ1-6; possibly TRBD1 for D (5 bases). CDR1 and CDR2 from the germline V gene are SNHLY and FYNNEI. This CDR3 is 15 amino acids long. Trimming took 0 bases from V and 8 from J, leaving 11 bases between them. The CDR3 DNA is TGTGCCAGCAGTGAAGCCGTGATGGGACATTCACCCCTCCACTTT. Amino acid sequence: CASSEAVMGHSPLHF. Complete variable domain (other parts from reference TRBV2 and TRBJ1-6): EPEVTQTPSHQVTQMGQEVILRCVPISNHLYFYWYRQILGQKVEFLVSFYNNEISEKSEIFDDQFSVERPDGSNFTLKIRSTKLEDSAMYFCASSEAVMGHSPLHFGNGTRLTVT.

This clonotype has ten or more counts. The chain combines TRBV11-3 with TRBJ2-2; 7 positions agree with TRBD1. Germline V gene data show CDR1 as SGHNT and CDR2 as YENEEA. CDR3 length: 16 residues. After removal of 7 bases from V and 1 base from J, the junction contained 9 bases not matched to a gene. The CDR3 DNA reads TGTGCCAGCACCCCTCCGGGGACAGTGAACACCGGGGAGCTGTTTTTT. Encoded protein: CASTPPGTVNTGELFF.

This clonotype has more than one count but fewer than ten. The CDR3 region is CASSDFTDGEPQHF. Here the CDR3 DNA reads TGTGCCAGCAGTGATTTCACGGACGGTGAGCCCCAGCATTTT. The chain recombines TRBV2 with TRBJ1-5; D is undetermined. The CDR3 is 14 residues long. Germline V gene sequence: CDR1 SNHLY, CDR2 FYNNEI. Trimming pared 3 bases from V and 8 bases from J, leaving 14 bases between.

This clonotype was observed at least ten times. The genes are TRBV7-2 and TRBJ2-7, with D perhaps assigned TRBD1 or TRBD2 (6 bases each). The germline V gene encodes CDR1 SGHTA and CDR2 FQGNSA. Trimming cost V 4 bases and J 11 bases, with 18 bases left between them. This CDR3 region has 13 residues. This CDR3 reads CASSSPNREEKYF. CDR3 coding DNA: TGTGCCAGCAGCTCCCCGAACAGGGAGGAGAAGTACTTC.

The chain combines TRBV10-1 with TRBJ1-5; tentatively, D is TRBD1 (6 bases). In germline, CDR1 is WNHNN, CDR2 SYGVQD (reference sequence). The CDR3 has 13 residues. The V end lost 6 bases, the J end lost 8 bases, and 14 bases lay between the germline ends. The CDR3 nucleotides are TGCGCCAGCAGCCCGGACAGTCAAAAGCCCCAGCATTTT. It yields the protein CASSPDSQKPQHF.

There are a few counts of this clonotype. The V gene is TRBV20-1, the J gene TRBJ2-1; possible D gene TRBD2, 7 bases. The CDR3 has 12 amino acids. Germline V lookup: CDR1 DFQATT, CDR2 SNEGSKA (reference sequence). CDR3 residues: CVGDWGGLEQFF. The CDR3 nucleotides are TGCGTTGGCGATTGGGGGGGGCTAGAGCAGTTCTTC.

This clonotype occurred many times. This sequence joins TRBV24-1 and TRBJ2-1, with TRBD2 identical over 11 bases. CDR1 KGHDR and CDR2 SFDVKD come from the germline V gene. The CDR3 length is 16 residues. V shed 3 bases, J shed 4 bases, and the junction held 4 bases outside the gene matches. CDR3 region: CATSDHGTSGYNEQFF. CDR3 DNA: TGTGCCACCAGTGATCATGGGACTAGCGGTTACAATGAGCAGTTCTTC.

The chain is built from TRBV19 and TRBJ1-2, with D possibly matching TRBD1 (5 bases). CDR3 size: 14 residues. Germline V gene sequence: CDR1 LNHDA, CDR2 SQIVND (reference sequence). V was clipped by 7 bases and J by 5 bases, with 17 bases between them. For the CDR3, the DNA is TGTGCCAGTACCCCCGGCGGCCAGGGTTATGGCTACACCTTC. Protein product: CASTPGGQGYGYTF.

In its sample, this clonotype was seen many times. J is TRBJ2-1 and V is TRBV28; 9 bases agree with TRBD2. Unmatched junction bases numbered 2, after V lost 4 bases and J lost 4 bases. The CDR3 consists of 14 residues. Per germline, CDR1 MDHEN and CDR2 SYDVKM. The CDR3 loop reads CASSYLAGYNEQFF. DNA of the CDR3: TGTGCCAGCAGTTATCTAGCGGGGTACAATGAGCAGTTCTTC.

This clonotype was counted many times. A read error may produce the germline difference seen at one junction end. V is TRBV5-1 and J is TRBJ1-1; 10 bases align to TRBD1. The CDR3 runs 14 residues. Per germline, CDR1 SGHRS and CDR2 YFSETQ. The CDR3 DNA follows: TGTGCCAGCAGTCCGGGACAGGGGCTCACTGAAGCTTTCTTT. This encodes CASSPGQGLTEAFF.

This clonotype was counted ten times or more. The gene calls are TRBV20-1 and TRBJ1-2, with 8 bases that match TRBD1. Trimming took 4 bases from V and 4 from J; bases not matched to a gene: 5. The CDR3 is 13 amino acids. CDR1 and CDR2 (germline): DFQATT, SNEGSKA (reference sequence). CDR3 loop: CSATRGLGYGYTF. The CDR3 DNA is TGCAGTGCTACCAGGGGGCTAGGCTATGGCTACACCTTC.

Many counts were recorded for this clonotype. The chain is built from TRBV15 and TRBJ1-1; no reliable D call. Germline CDR1 LNHNV, CDR2 YYDKDF (reference sequence). CDR3 length: 12 residues. V lost 0 bases and J lost 6, with 5 bases in between. This chain's CDR3 is CATSRDRAEAFF. CDR3 coding DNA: TGTGCCACCAGCAGAGATAGGGCTGAAGCTTTCTTT. Complete variable domain (other parts from reference TRBV15 and TRBJ1-1): DAMVIQNPRYQVTQFGKPVTLSCSQTLNHNVMYWYQQKSSQAPKLLFHYYDKDFNNEADTPDNFQSRRPNTSFCFLDIRSPGLGDTAMYLCATSRDRAEAFFGQGTRLTVV.

The rearrangement joins TRBV7-9 to TRBJ1-6; tentative D call: TRBD1 (5 bases). This CDR3 comprises 15 residues. In germline, CDR1 is SEHNR, CDR2 FQNEAQ (reference sequence). V lost 2 bases and J lost 9, with 14 bases in between. As DNA, the CDR3 is TGTGCCAGCAGCTTACCTCAGCAGGGCGGTTCACCCCTCCACTTT. Amino acids: CASSLPQQGGSPLHF.

This chain connects TRBV4-1 to TRBJ1-5; D is possibly TRBD1 (6 bases). The ends were cut back, 4 bases at V and 1 base at J, with 23 bases in the middle. From germline, CDR1 is MGHRA and CDR2 YSYEKL. The CDR3 totals 19 residues. CDR3 loop: CASSPRTAVWSKSNQPQHF. The CDR3 nucleotides read TGCGCCAGCAGCCCGCGGACAGCTGTATGGTCCAAAAGCAATCAGCCCCAGCATTTT.

Remarks on this clonotype: It is unclear where the CDR3 begins or ends on the DNA, so no DNA is shown, and the CDR3 is as TCRdb lists it. The chain uses TRBV7-2 and TRBJ1-5; the table's D gene call, TRBD1, was not cross checked with the DNA. The CDR3 length equals 23 residues, ends included. Germline CDR1 is SGHTA and CDR2 is FQGNSA. The chain's CDR3 is CASRPAGTSGEQYFGPGAQPQHF.

The chain combines TRBV27 with TRBJ1-2; 7 bases line up with TRBD1. The CDR3 covers 16 residues. Per germline, CDR1 MNHEY and CDR2 SMNVEV (reference sequence). The junction had 10 bases not matched to a gene; V was cut back by 6 bases and J by 0 bases. The CDR3 bases are TGTGCCAGCAGCCTAAGACAGGGCCTCTCTAACTATGGCTACACCTTC. Its protein is CASSLRQGLSNYGYTF.

This clonotype was detected a few times. This chain joins TRBV4-2 and TRBJ1-6; D remains ambiguous. The CDR3 is 12 residues long. CDR1 LGHNA and CDR2 YNFKEQ come from the germline V gene. V lost 0 bases and J lost 10, with 4 bases in between. DNA for the CDR3: TGTGCCAGCAGCCAAGATAGATCACCCCTCCACTTT. Its protein is CASSQDRSPLHF.

Note on this clonotype: One end of the junction is discordant with germline, which a read error may explain. The chain carries TRBV5-1 and TRBJ1-1; TRBD1 agrees at 9 bases. This CDR3 region has 16 residues. Germline V gives CDR1 SGHRS, CDR2 YFSETQ. CDR3 sequence (DNA): TGTGCCAGCAGCTCCACGCAGACAGGGGGGGACACTGAAGCTTTCTTT. Protein product: CASSSTQTGGDTEAFF.

The chain recombines TRBV24-1 with TRBJ2-7, with 12 bases fitting TRBD2. The CDR3 runs 16 residues. Trimming removed 4 bases from V and 3 bases from J; junction bases left unmatched: 6. Germline values: CDR1 KGHDR, CDR2 SFDVKD. The CDR3 coding sequence is TGTGCCACCAGTGACACGACTAGCGGGGGTCTCTACGAGCAGTACTTC. Amino acids: CATSDTTSGGLYEQYF.

The chain recombines TRBV6-2 or TRBV6-3 with TRBJ1-1; 8 bases map to TRBD1. Losses at the gene ends were 6 bases for V and 6 bases for J; bases not matched to a gene: 6. The V gene's germline CDR1 is MNHEY and CDR2 SVGEGT. The CDR3 consists of 13 residues. The DNA of the CDR3 is TGTGCCAGCAGGGGGACAGGTACGGCTGAAGCTTTCTTT. Translated, it gives CASRGTGTAEAFF.

CDR3 loop: CASSYQTESSGANVLTF. DNA for the CDR3: TGTGCCAGCAGTTACCAGACGGAAAGCTCTGGGGCCAACGTCCTGACTTTC. The chain couples TRBV6-2 or TRBV6-3 to TRBJ2-6, with no clear D. The V end was cut by 2 bases, the J end by 0 bases, with 11 bases between. The germline CDR1 and CDR2 sequences are MNHEY and SVGEGT. The CDR3 is 17 amino acids.

The genes are TRBV7-9 and TRBJ1-1; D unresolved. The CDR3 runs 17 residues. Germline CDR1 reads SEHNR; CDR2 reads FQNEAQ (reference sequence). Trimming shortened V by 1 base and J by 1 base, and 16 bases separated the two germline ends. For the CDR3, the DNA is TGTGCCAGCAGCTTAGATGAGTGGGCAGCAAAGAACACTGAAGCTTTCTTT. Translated: CASSLDEWAAKNTEAFF.

In this sample, this clonotype turned up many times. The chain couples TRBV2 to TRBJ2-5; D remains ambiguous. V was pared by 6 bases and J by 4 bases, with 12 bases between. The CDR3 runs 13 residues. The V gene's germline CDR1 is SNHLY and CDR2 FYNNEI. The DNA of the CDR3 is TGTGCCAGCAGAGCCGACATCCGAGAGACCCAGTACTTC. As protein: CASRADIRETQYF.

Only a few counts were recorded for this clonotype. The rearrangement uses TRBV5-1 and TRBJ2-1; 7 bases agree with TRBD2. CDR1 and CDR2 from the germline V gene are SGHRS and YFSETQ. The J segment lost 0 bases and the V segment lost 6 bases, leaving 12 bases of the junction unmatched. This CDR3 contains 17 residues. The CDR3 nucleotides read TGCGCCAGCACCGAAAACCCCCGGGACTACTCCTACAATGAGCAGTTCTTC. This gives the protein CASTENPRDYSYNEQFF.

There are many counts of this clonotype. V is TRBV12-3 or TRBV12-4 and J is TRBJ1-1, with D maybe TRBD1 (5 bases). Deletions cut 4 bases from V and 5 bases from J, with 11 bases between. The CDR3 extends over 13 amino acids. The CDR3 region has the DNA TGTGCCAGCAGTTCCCTACACAGGACTGAAGCTTTCTTT. Its translation is CASSSLHRTEAFF.

There are many counts of this clonotype. The chain links TRBV11-2 to TRBJ2-1, with D possibly being TRBD1 (5 bases). The V gene lost 1 base and the J gene lost 0 bases, with 10 bases spanning the gap. Germline values: CDR1 SGHAT, CDR2 FQNNGV. The CDR3 consists of 16 residues. For the CDR3, the DNA is TGTGCCAGCAGCTTAGTAGGGGTATTCTCCTACAATGAGCAGTTCTTC. Its protein is CASSLVGVFSYNEQFF.

This clonotype has only a few counts. A much larger clone sits a single nucleotide away, making a read error possible. The rearrangement links TRBV7-9 to TRBJ2-3; D remains ambiguous. This CDR3 has 13 amino acids. The V gene lost 1 base and the J gene lost 6 bases, with 8 bases spanning the gap. Per germline, CDR1 SEHNR and CDR2 FQNEAQ (reference sequence). The CDR3 here is CASSLGLGDTQYF. For the CDR3, the DNA is TGTGCCAGCAGCTTAGGGTTGGGGGATACGCAGTATTTT.

In its sample, this clonotype was seen many times. The J gene is TRBJ2-7, the V gene TRBV4-1; tentatively, D is TRBD1 or TRBD2 (5 bases each). CDR1 MGHRA and CDR2 YSYEKL come from the germline V gene. With 0 bases removed from V and 2 bases from J, the gap between germline ends came to 11 bases. The CDR3 loop spans 15 amino acids. The DNA of the CDR3 is TGCGCCAGCAGCCAAGAACCCAGGGACGCCTACGAGCAGTACTTC. Residues: CASSQEPRDAYEQYF.

Many counts were recorded for this clonotype. The chain employs TRBV20-1 and TRBJ2-7; D not certain. V dropped 3 bases and J dropped 1 base, with 7 bases sitting between them. Germline V lookup: CDR1 DFQATT, CDR2 SNEGSKA (reference sequence). There are 12 residues in the CDR3. CDR3 sequence: CSARYRSYEQYF. CDR3 DNA: TGCAGTGCTAGGTACAGATCCTACGAGCAGTACTTC.

A word on this clonotype: The CDR3 carries no conserved terminal phenylalanine or tryptophan, so it likely arises from a read error. The chain has TRBV10-3 and TRBJ2-3; D unclear. The CDR3 loop spans 14 amino acids. The germline gives CDR1 ENHRY, CDR2 SYGVKD. Trimming took 5 bases from V and 0 from J, leaving 9 bases between them. The DNA for the CDR3 is TGTGCCATCAGTCCGGTATCTAGCACAGATACGCAGTATTTA. It is translated as CAISPVSSTDTQYL.